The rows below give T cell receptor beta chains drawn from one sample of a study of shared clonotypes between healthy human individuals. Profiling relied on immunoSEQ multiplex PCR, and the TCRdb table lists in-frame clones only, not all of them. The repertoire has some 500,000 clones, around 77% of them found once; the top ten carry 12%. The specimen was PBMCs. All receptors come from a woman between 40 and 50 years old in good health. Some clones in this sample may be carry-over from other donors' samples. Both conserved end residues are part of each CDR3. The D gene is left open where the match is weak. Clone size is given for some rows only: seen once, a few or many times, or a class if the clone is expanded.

CDR3aa: CASSLFGVIGELFF
CDR3nt: TGTGCCAGCAGCCTCTTCGGGGTTATCGGGGAACTGTTTTTT
len: 14
v_gene: TRBV27
j_gene: TRBJ2-2
d_gene: .
abundance: .

CDR3aa: CASSQGIGGQSTDTQYF
CDR3nt: TGCGCCAGCAGCCAAGGAATCGGGGGACAGAGCACAGATACGCAGTATTTT
len: 17
v_gene: TRBV4-3
j_gene: TRBJ2-3
d_gene: .
abundance: few

CDR3aa: CASSVRGQGPYEQYF
CDR3nt: TGTGCCAGCAGCGTTAGGGGACAGGGGCCCTACGAGCAGTACTTC
len: 15
v_gene: TRBV9
j_gene: TRBJ2-7
d_gene: TRBD1
abundance: .

CDR3aa: CSARDTGELFF
CDR3nt: TGCAGCGCCCGGGACACCGGGGAGCTGTTTTTT
len: 11
v_gene: TRBV29-1
j_gene: TRBJ2-2
d_gene: .
abundance: many

CDR3aa: CATSSGNTIYF
CDR3nt: TGTGCCACCAGCTCTGGAAACACCATATATTTT
len: 11
v_gene: TRBV28
j_gene: TRBJ1-3
d_gene: .
abundance: .

CDR3aa: CASSPRINYGYTF
CDR3nt: TGTGCCAGCAGCCCCCGGATTAACTATGGCTACACCTTC
len: 13
v_gene: TRBV4-2
j_gene: TRBJ1-2
d_gene: .
abundance: .

CDR3aa: CASSPSRSSSYNEQFF
CDR3nt: TGTGCCAGCAGCCCGTCACGTTCGAGCTCCTACAATGAGCAGTTCTTC
len: 16
v_gene: TRBV7-3
j_gene: TRBJ2-1
d_gene: .
abundance: .

CDR3aa: CASSTDRGHGELFF
CDR3nt: TGTGCCAGCAGTACTGACAGGGGTCACGGGGAGCTGTTTTTT
len: 14
v_gene: TRBV6-5
j_gene: TRBJ2-2
d_gene: TRBD1
abundance: .

CDR3aa: CASRLAGANEQFF
CDR3nt: TGTGCCAGCCGACTAGCGGGAGCCAATGAGCAGTTCTTC
len: 13
v_gene: TRBV11-2
j_gene: TRBJ2-1
d_gene: TRBD2
abundance: .

CDR3aa: CASSLLGLAGVDGELFF
CDR3nt: TGTGCCAGCAGTCTACTAGGACTAGCGGGAGTCGACGGGGAGCTGTTTTTT
len: 17
v_gene: TRBV27
j_gene: TRBJ2-2
d_gene: TRBD2
abundance: .

CDR3aa: CASRRGLGTITDTQYF
CDR3nt: TGTGCCAGCAGAAGGGGATTGGGTACCATCACAGATACGCAGTATTTT
len: 16
v_gene: TRBV7-9
j_gene: TRBJ2-3
d_gene: .
abundance: .

CDR3aa: CASSLARGGRGYEQYF
CDR3nt: TGTGCCAGCAGCTTGGCCCGGGGCGGGAGGGGCTACGAGCAGTACTTC
len: 16
v_gene: TRBV5-6
j_gene: TRBJ2-7
d_gene: TRBD2
abundance: .

CDR3aa: CASSILQGLRGEKLFF
CDR3nt: TGTGCCAGCTCTATCCTACAGGGGCTGCGGGGTGAAAAACTGTTTTTT
len: 16
v_gene: TRBV18
j_gene: TRBJ1-4
d_gene: TRBD1
abundance: .

CDR3aa: CASSLVYGIQYF
CDR3nt: TGTGCCAGCAGCTTAGTTTACGGCATTCAGTACTTC
len: 12
v_gene: TRBV7-2
j_gene: TRBJ2-4
d_gene: .
abundance: .

CDR3aa: CASSNPGINYGYTF
CDR3nt: TGTGCCAGTAGTAACCCAGGGATTAACTATGGCTACACCTTC
len: 14
v_gene: TRBV19
j_gene: TRBJ1-2
d_gene: .
abundance: many

CDR3aa: CASSPSRKGLVRFTDTQYF
CDR3nt: TGTGCCAGCAGTCCGTCCCGAAAGGGACTAGTGCGATTCACAGATACGCAGTATTTT
len: 19
v_gene: TRBV27
j_gene: TRBJ2-3
d_gene: TRBD2
abundance: .

CDR3aa: CASRPGVSGANVLTF
CDR3nt: TGTGCCAGCAGGCCGGGGGTCTCTGGGGCCAACGTCCTGACTTTC
len: 15
v_gene: TRBV28
j_gene: TRBJ2-6
d_gene: .
abundance: few

CDR3aa: CASSAGRAAEAFF
CDR3nt: TGTGCCAGCAGTGCCGGCAGGGCGGCTGAAGCTTTCTTT
len: 13
v_gene: TRBV6-1
j_gene: TRBJ1-1
d_gene: .
abundance: once

CDR3aa: CASSLGGRGRNNEQFF
CDR3nt: TGTGCCAGCAGCCTTGGTGGGAGGGGGCGCAACAATGAGCAGTTCTTC
len: 16
v_gene: TRBV9
j_gene: TRBJ2-1
d_gene: .
abundance: .

CDR3aa: CASSPDGDYGYTF
CDR3nt: TGCGCCAGCAGCCCGGACGGGGACTATGGCTACACCTTC
len: 13
v_gene: TRBV5-1
j_gene: TRBJ1-2
d_gene: .
abundance: .

CDR3aa: CASSHGLAGVETQYF
CDR3nt: TGCGCCAGCAGCCACGGGCTAGCGGGAGTAGAGACCCAGTACTTC
len: 15
v_gene: TRBV4-1
j_gene: TRBJ2-5
d_gene: TRBD2
abundance: .

CDR3aa: CASSFLTGTGYTF
CDR3nt: TGTGCCAGCAGCTTTCTGACAGGGACCGGCTACACCTTC
len: 13
v_gene: TRBV5-8
j_gene: TRBJ1-2
d_gene: TRBD1
abundance: few

CDR3aa: CASSPDRGYQPQHF
CDR3nt: TGTGCCAGCAGTCCTGACAGGGGGTATCAGCCCCAGCATTTT
len: 14
v_gene: TRBV2
j_gene: TRBJ1-5
d_gene: TRBD1
abundance: many

CDR3aa: CAISDGQVSYGYTF
CDR3nt: TGTGCCATCAGTGACGGACAGGTTTCCTATGGCTACACCTTC
len: 14
v_gene: TRBV10-3
j_gene: TRBJ1-2
d_gene: TRBD1
abundance: .

CDR3aa: CASSLRDANIQYF
CDR3nt: TGTGCCAGCAGCTTACGGGACGCAAACATTCAGTACTTC
len: 13
v_gene: TRBV7-9
j_gene: TRBJ2-4
d_gene: .
abundance: .

CDR3aa: CASSVSASNTEAFF
CDR3nt: TGTGCCAGCAGTGTGTCGGCAAGTAACACTGAAGCTTTCTTT
len: 14
v_gene: TRBV2
j_gene: TRBJ1-1
d_gene: .
abundance: .

CDR3aa: CASSRGRRANEQFF
CDR3nt: TGTGCCTCAAGTCGCGGGAGGCGAGCTAATGAGCAGTTCTTC
len: 14
v_gene: TRBV30
j_gene: TRBJ2-1
d_gene: TRBD2
abundance: .

CDR3aa: CSVATTVAKNIQYF
CDR3nt: TGCAGCGTGGCCACTACCGTAGCCAAAAACATTCAGTACTTC
len: 14
v_gene: TRBV29-1
j_gene: TRBJ2-4
d_gene: .
abundance: .

CDR3aa: CSVVGIRDPGTEAFF
CDR3nt: TGCAGCGTTGTGGGGATCCGGGACCCTGGGACTGAAGCTTTCTTT
len: 15
v_gene: TRBV29-1
j_gene: TRBJ1-1
d_gene: .
abundance: .

CDR3aa: CSVLPGTGHEKLFF
CDR3nt: TGCAGCGTCCTCCCCGGGACAGGTCATGAAAAACTGTTTTTT
len: 14
v_gene: TRBV29-1
j_gene: TRBJ1-4
d_gene: TRBD1
abundance: .

CDR3aa: CASSPYAGTSGYEQYF
CDR3nt: TGTGCCAGCAGCCCCTATGCTGGGACTAGCGGCTACGAGCAGTACTTC
len: 16
v_gene: TRBV7-2
j_gene: TRBJ2-7
d_gene: TRBD2
abundance: .

CDR3aa: CASSLTGGLTEAFF
CDR3nt: TGTGCCAGCAGCCTGACAGGGGGGCTTACTGAAGCTTTCTTT
len: 14
v_gene: TRBV7-8
j_gene: TRBJ1-1
d_gene: TRBD1
abundance: .

CDR3aa: CASSLRQGSEQYF
CDR3nt: TGCGCCAGCAGCTTGAGGCAGGGTAGCGAGCAGTACTTC
len: 13
v_gene: TRBV5-1
j_gene: TRBJ2-7
d_gene: .
abundance: many